The present T cell receptor beta chain was sequenced within a study of blood T cells in healthy people across ages. A second PCR, run for roughly 7 to 12 cycles, used a sample-barcoded 5' primer plus a J-beta primer mix. Via MiXCR, TCRdb re-called the 5' RACE reads, giving one row per CDR3 protein. Of roughly 550,000 distinct CDR3 sequences in the sample, 24% are singletons; the top ten hold roughly 9%. A minimum of 5 micrograms of total RNA was extracted per sample. This sample was also put to use in a study of T cells of mothers and their children. That publication notes: The people who donated were a few healthy Caucasian mothers and their six children. Addition of sample barcodes and 2-4 random nucleotides occurred through the M1S primer of the second PCR. Sequencing got over 9 million TCR beta CDR3 reads from each mother and about 2.9 million from each child.

This sequence was found in a boy aged 5-17 years in good health. The sequencing input was blood.

CDR3 bases: TGTGCCAGCAGGGAATTGGCGGGAGGGTCCGGTACGCAGTATTTT. Translating gives CASRELAGGSGTQYF. This chain connects TRBV6-1 to TRBJ2-3, with 9 nucleotides matching TRBD2. The J segment lost 8 bases and the V segment lost 6 bases, leaving 12 bases of the junction unmatched. The V gene's germline CDR1 is MNHNS and CDR2 SASEGT. CDR3 size: 15 residues.